Presented here are 6 T cell receptor beta chains from one specimen sequenced in a study of vaccination and CD4 T cells after COVID-19. Sequenced with the Oncomine TCR Beta short-read assay was DNA taken from cultured CD4+ T cells. TCRdb ran MiXCR on the PCR reads and lists one entry per CDR3 protein. Altogether about 20,000 distinct CDR3 sequences are present, around four fifths being singletons, with the ten largest covering approximately 17%. Treatment of the sample: roughly nine-day PBMC culture with coronavirus spike peptide pools or control peptides (ViraFEST assay). These receptors' targets are unknown. This specimen consisted of CD4+ T cells from blood, cultured in vitro, obtained after SARS-CoV-2 vaccination. These receptors all come from a human donor who received a COVID-19 vaccine.

The V call is TRBV6-1, the J call TRBJ1-2, with 12 bases identical to TRBD1. Germline V lookup: CDR1 MNHNS, CDR2 SASEGT. With 5 bases clipped from V and 1 base from J, the junction kept 8 bases outside the gene matches. The CDR3 length is 17 residues. The DNA of the CDR3 is TGTGCCAGCAGTCGACAGGGACAGGGGGCTGTTAACTATGGCTACACCTTC. Translation: CASSRQGQGAVNYGYTF.

This chain links TRBV7-2 with TRBJ2-1; D might be TRBD2 (7 bases). This CDR3 has 14 residues. V lost 0 bases and J 9 bases, leaving 12 bases between the germline ends. Germline V CDR1 and CDR2: SGHTA, FQGNSA. In nucleotides, the CDR3 is TGTGCCAGCAGCTTAGCGGGGGGGCCGTCTGAGCAGTTCTTC. This codes for CASSLAGGPSEQFF.

This clonotype was observed a few times. The chain has TRBV27 and TRBJ1-6; D not certain. Germline V lookup: CDR1 MNHEY, CDR2 SMNVEV (reference sequence). V lost 8 bases and J 10 bases, leaving 33 bases between the germline ends. The CDR3 is made up of 19 amino acids. For the CDR3, the DNA is TGTGCCAGCCATTCTTCCCGTATTCACAGTAACGAAGTTGAGTCACCCCTCCACTTT. This encodes CASHSSRIHSNEVESPLHF.

The chain recombines TRBV7-6 with TRBJ2-1, with D perhaps matching TRBD1 (6 bases). Trimming removed 5 bases from V and 9 bases from J, with 14 bases in between. CDR3 size: 13 residues. CDR1 SGHVS and CDR2 FNYEAQ come from the germline V gene. The CDR3 is CASSPIQGAEQFF. The CDR3 nucleotides read TGTGCCAGCAGCCCCATACAGGGCGCTGAGCAGTTCTTC.

This chain connects TRBV7-2 to TRBJ2-1; 10 nucleotides match TRBD1. Germline V gives CDR1 SGHTA, CDR2 FQGNSA. The CDR3 extends over 14 amino acids. Unmatched junction bases numbered 5, after V lost 5 bases and J lost 7 bases. The CDR3 DNA follows: TGTGCCAGCAGCCCACGACAGGGGGCAAATGAGCAGTTCTTC. Translated: CASSPRQGANEQFF.

The chain carries TRBV24-1 and TRBJ2-3; 9 positions agree with TRBD1. This CDR3 spans 14 amino acids. J was trimmed by 0 bases and V by 7 bases; bases with no gene match: 1. Germline V gene lookup returns CDR1 KGHDR and CDR2 SFDVKD. The CDR3 spells CATRGTGSTDTQYF. The CDR3, as DNA: TGTGCCACCAGGGGGACAGGGAGCACAGATACGCAGTATTTT.